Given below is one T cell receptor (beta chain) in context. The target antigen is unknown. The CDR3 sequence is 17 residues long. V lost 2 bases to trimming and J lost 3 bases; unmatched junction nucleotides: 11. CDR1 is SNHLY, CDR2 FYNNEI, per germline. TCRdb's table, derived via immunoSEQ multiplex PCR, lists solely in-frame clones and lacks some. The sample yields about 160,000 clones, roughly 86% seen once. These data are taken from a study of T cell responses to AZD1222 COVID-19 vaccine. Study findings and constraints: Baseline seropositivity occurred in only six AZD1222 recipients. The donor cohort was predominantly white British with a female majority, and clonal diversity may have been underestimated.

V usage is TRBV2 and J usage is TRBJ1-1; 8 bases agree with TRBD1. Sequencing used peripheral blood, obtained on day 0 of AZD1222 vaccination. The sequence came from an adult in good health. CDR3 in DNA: TGTGCCAGCAGTGAACCGAGGACAGGGACGGGAGACACTGAAGCTTTCTTT. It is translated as CASSEPRTGTGDTEAFF.